The 7 T cell receptor beta chains below all came from one sample that was sequenced in a study of T cells in Graves' hyperthyroidism and ophthalmopathy. Amplification targeted TCR beta CDR3 regions from RNA transcripts. First-round RT-PCR with HTBI primers amplified the TCR CDR3 region. TCRdb redid the calling of the multiplex PCR reads with MiXCR, one entry per CDR3 protein. The sample includes about 770,000 distinct CDR3 sequences, under 20% of them seen just once. The sample was blood. The receptors were sampled from a woman in her 50s with Graves' hyperthyroidism that later progressed to Graves' ophthalmopathy.

This clonotype was seen ten or more times. CDR3 loop: CASSSRGWVSEAFF. In DNA, the CDR3 is TGTGCCAGCAGCTCGAGAGGGTGGGTCTCTGAAGCTTTCTTT. The chain joins TRBV11-2 to TRBJ1-1; D gene unclear. The V gene's germline CDR1 is SGHAT and CDR2 FQNNGV. The CDR3 length is 14 residues. Trimming pared 4 bases from V and 6 bases from J, leaving 15 bases between.

This sequence joins TRBV24-1 and TRBJ2-3, with 7 bases lining up with TRBD1. Trimming took 9 bases from V and 2 from J; bases not matched to a gene: 4. Germline V lookup: CDR1 KGHDR, CDR2 SFDVKD. CDR3 size: 13 residues. The DNA of the CDR3 is TGTGCCACCGGGGACAGAATCACAGATACGCAGTATTTT. Translation: CATGDRITDTQYF.

This clonotype appeared once. This sequence may be a read error, since a much larger clone differs from it by one base. The CDR3 loop reads CSARVSPGRPDADTQYF. CDR3 coding DNA: TGCAGTGCTAGAGTTTCTCCTGGCAGGCCAGACGCAGATACGCAGTATTTT. The V and J genes are TRBV20-1 and TRBJ2-3; D is ambiguous. CDR1 and CDR2 (germline): DFQATT, SNEGSKA (reference sequence). Trimming removed 1 base from V and 4 bases from J, with 21 bases in between. The CDR3 is made up of 17 amino acids.

This clonotype was recorded at least ten times. This chain connects TRBV3-1 to TRBJ1-4, with unresolved D. The germline V gene encodes CDR1 LGHDT and CDR2 YNNKEL (reference sequence). The CDR3 covers 12 residues. Trimming removed 4 bases from V and 8 bases from J, with 8 bases in between. CDR3 loop: CASSPNSEKLFF. CDR3 in DNA: TGTGCCAGCAGCCCTAACTCGGAAAAACTGTTTTTT.

The table lists this clonotype with many counts. This chain uses TRBV3-1 with TRBJ1-5; D not certain. V lost 4 bases and J lost 4, with 8 bases in between. The germline CDR1 and CDR2 sequences are LGHDT and YNNKEL (reference sequence). The CDR3 length is 13 residues. CDR3: CASSRNGNQPQHF. As DNA, the CDR3 is TGTGCCAGCAGCCGCAATGGGAATCAGCCCCAGCATTTT.

This clonotype showed up many times. The J gene is TRBJ1-1, the V gene TRBV12-3 or TRBV12-4; TRBD1 agrees at 9 bases. The V gene end was trimmed by 4 bases and the J gene end by 3 bases; junction bases not matched to a gene: 6. This CDR3 comprises 15 residues. The CDR3 coding sequence is TGTGCCAGCAGTTCCCACAGGGGGCTGGACACTGAAGCTTTCTTT. It encodes CASSSHRGLDTEAFF.

The rearrangement uses TRBV5-1 and TRBJ2-3, with 12 bases aligning to TRBD2. The CDR3 has 16 amino acids. Per germline, CDR1 SGHRS and CDR2 YFSETQ. The V segment lost 6 bases and the J segment 2 bases; nucleotides outside the gene matches: 7. The CDR3 DNA reads TGCGCCAGCACCCACGGACTAGCGGGGCACACAGATACGCAGTATTTT. Its translation: CASTHGLAGHTDTQYF.